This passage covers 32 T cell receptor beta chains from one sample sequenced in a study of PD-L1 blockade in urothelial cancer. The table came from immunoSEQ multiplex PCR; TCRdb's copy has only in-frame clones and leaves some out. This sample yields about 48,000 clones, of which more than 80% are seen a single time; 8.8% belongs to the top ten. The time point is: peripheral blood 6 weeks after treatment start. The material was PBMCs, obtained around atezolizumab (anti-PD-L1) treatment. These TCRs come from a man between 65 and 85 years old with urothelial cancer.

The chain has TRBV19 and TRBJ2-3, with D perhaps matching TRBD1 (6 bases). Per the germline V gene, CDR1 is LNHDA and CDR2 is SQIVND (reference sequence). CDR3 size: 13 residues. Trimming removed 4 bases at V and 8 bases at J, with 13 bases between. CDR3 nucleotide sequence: TGTGCCAGTAGTAGTGGACAGCTAGGTACGCAGTATTTT. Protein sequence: CASSSGQLGTQYF.

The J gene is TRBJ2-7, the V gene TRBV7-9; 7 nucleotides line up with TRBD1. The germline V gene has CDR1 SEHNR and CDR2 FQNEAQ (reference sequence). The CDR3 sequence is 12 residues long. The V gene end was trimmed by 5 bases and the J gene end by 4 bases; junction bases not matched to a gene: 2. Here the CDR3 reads CASSRGQYEQYF. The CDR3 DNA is TGTGCCAGCAGCCGGGGACAGTACGAGCAGTACTTC. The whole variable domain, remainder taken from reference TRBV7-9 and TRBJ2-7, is DTGVSQNPRHKITKRGQNVTFRCDPISEHNRLYWYRQTLGQGPEFLTYFQNEAQLEKSRLLSDRFSAERPKGSFSTLEIQRTEQGDSAMYLCASSRGQYEQYFGPGTRLTVT.

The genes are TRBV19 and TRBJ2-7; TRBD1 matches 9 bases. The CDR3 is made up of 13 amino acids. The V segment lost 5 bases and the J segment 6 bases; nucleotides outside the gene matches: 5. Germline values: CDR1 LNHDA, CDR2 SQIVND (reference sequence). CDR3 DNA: TGTGCCAGTAGTGTTGGGACAGGGAGCGAGCAGTACTTC. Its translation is CASSVGTGSEQYF.

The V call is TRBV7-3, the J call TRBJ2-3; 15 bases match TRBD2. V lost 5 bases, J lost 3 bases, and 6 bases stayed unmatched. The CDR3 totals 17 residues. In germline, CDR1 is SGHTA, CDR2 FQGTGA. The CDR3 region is CASSPLGLAGGTDTQYF. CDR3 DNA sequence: TGTGCCAGCAGCCCCTTAGGACTAGCGGGGGGGACAGATACGCAGTATTTT.

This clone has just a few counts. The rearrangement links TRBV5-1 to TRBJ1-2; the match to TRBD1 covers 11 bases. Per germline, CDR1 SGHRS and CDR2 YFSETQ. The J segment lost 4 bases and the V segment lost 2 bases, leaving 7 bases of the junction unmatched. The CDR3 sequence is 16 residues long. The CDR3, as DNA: TGCGCCAGCAGCTTAGGACAGGGGGCTTTGCTCTATGGCTACACCTTC. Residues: CASSLGQGALLYGYTF.

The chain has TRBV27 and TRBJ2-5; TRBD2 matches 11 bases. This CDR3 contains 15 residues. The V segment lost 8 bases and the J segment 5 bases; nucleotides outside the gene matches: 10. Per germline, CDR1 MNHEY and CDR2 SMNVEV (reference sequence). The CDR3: CASSQSPSGRETQYF. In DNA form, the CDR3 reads TGTGCCAGCTCCCAGTCGCCTAGCGGGAGGGAGACCCAGTACTTC.

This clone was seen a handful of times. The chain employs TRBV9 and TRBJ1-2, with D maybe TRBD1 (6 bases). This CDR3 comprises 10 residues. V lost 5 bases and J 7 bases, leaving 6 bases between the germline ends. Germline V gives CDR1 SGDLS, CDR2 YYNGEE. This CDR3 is CASRGAGYTF. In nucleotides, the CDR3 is TGTGCCAGCAGGGGGGCTGGCTACACCTTC. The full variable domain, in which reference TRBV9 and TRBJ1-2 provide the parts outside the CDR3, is DSGVTQTPKHLITATGQRVTLRCSPRSGDLSVYWYQQSLDQGLQFLIQYYNGEERAKGNILERFSAQQFPDLHSELNLSSLELGDSALYFCASRGAGYTFGSGTRLTVV.

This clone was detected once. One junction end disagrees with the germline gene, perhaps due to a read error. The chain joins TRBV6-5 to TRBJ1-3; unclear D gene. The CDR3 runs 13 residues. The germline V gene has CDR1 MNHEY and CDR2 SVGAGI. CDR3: CASSYRAGDTIYF. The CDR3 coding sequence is TGTGCCAGCAGTTATCGCGCTGGAGACACCATATATTTT.

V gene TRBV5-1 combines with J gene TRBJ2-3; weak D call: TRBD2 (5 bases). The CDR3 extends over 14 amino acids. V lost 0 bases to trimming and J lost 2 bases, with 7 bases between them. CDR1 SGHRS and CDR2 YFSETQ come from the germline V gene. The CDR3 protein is CASSLGGFTDTQYF. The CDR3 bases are TGCGCCAGCAGCTTGGGCGGGTTCACAGATACGCAGTATTTT.

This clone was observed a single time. CDR3 region: CASSGQGPTDTQYF. CDR3 DNA sequence: TGTGCCAGCAGTGGACAGGGACCCACAGATACGCAGTATTTT. The chain carries TRBV6-5 and TRBJ2-3, with TRBD1 identical over 8 bases. The germline V gene encodes CDR1 MNHEY and CDR2 SVGAGI. The CDR3 sequence is 14 residues long. Trimming cost V 5 bases and J 2 bases; bases outside gene matches: 3.

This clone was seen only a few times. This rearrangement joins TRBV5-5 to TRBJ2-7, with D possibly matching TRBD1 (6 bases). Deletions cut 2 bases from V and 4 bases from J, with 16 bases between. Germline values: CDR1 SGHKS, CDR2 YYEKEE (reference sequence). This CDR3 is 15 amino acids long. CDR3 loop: CASSLELGQFYEQYF. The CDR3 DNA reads TGTGCCAGCAGCTTAGAACTTGGACAGTTTTACGAGCAGTACTTC.

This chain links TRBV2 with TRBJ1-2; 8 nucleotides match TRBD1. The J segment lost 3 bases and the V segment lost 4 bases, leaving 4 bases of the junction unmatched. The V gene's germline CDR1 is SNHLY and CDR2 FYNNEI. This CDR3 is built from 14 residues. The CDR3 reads CASSADRADYGYTF. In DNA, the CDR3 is TGTGCCAGCAGTGCGGACAGGGCCGACTATGGCTACACCTTC.

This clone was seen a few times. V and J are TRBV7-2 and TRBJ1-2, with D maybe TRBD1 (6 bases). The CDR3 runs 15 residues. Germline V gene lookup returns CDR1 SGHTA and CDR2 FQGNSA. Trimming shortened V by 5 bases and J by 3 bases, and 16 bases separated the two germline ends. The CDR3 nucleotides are TGTGCCAGCAGCACCCGACAGGCCTTTCACTATGGCTACACCTTC. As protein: CASSTRQAFHYGYTF.

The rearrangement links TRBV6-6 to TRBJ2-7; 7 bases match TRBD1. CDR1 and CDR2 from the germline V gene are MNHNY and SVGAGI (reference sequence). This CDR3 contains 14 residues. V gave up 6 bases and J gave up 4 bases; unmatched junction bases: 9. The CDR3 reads CASSPRQGAYEQYF. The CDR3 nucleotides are TGTGCCAGCAGCCCTAGACAGGGTGCTTACGAGCAGTACTTC.

CDR3 in amino acids: CASSVDRNSPLHF. Written as DNA, the CDR3 is TGTGCCAGCAGCGTAGACAGGAATTCACCCCTCCACTTT. The chain carries TRBV9 and TRBJ1-6; perhaps TRBD1 as D (5 bases). Germline V gene sequence: CDR1 SGDLS, CDR2 YYNGEE. V was shortened by 0 bases and J by 7 bases, with 5 bases between the two germline ends. The length of the CDR3 is 13 residues.

CDR3 nucleotide sequence: TGTGCCAGCAGCTTAGACAGGGGGAATGGCTACACCTTC. Translating gives CASSLDRGNGYTF. The J gene is TRBJ1-2, the V gene TRBV7-3; 9 nucleotides align to TRBD1. Trimming took 2 bases from V and 6 from J; bases not matched to a gene: 1. Germline lookup yields CDR1 SGHTA and CDR2 FQGTGA. This CDR3 is built from 13 residues.

CDR3 sequence reads: CASSGLIYRVAGANVLTF. The CDR3 nucleotides are TGTGCCAGCAGTGGACTTATATACCGCGTCGCCGGGGCCAACGTCCTGACTTTC. V and J are TRBV28 and TRBJ2-6, with a possible D match to TRBD2 (5 bases). In germline, CDR1 is MDHEN, CDR2 SYDVKM. This CDR3 comprises 18 residues. V lost 5 bases and J lost 4, with 21 bases in between.

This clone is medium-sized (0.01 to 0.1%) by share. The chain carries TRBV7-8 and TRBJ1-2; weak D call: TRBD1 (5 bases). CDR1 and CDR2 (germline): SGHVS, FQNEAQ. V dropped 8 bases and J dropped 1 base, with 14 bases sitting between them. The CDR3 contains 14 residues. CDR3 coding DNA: TGTGCCAGCCGAGACGGGGGGAGTAACTATGGCTACACCTTC. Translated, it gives CASRDGGSNYGYTF.

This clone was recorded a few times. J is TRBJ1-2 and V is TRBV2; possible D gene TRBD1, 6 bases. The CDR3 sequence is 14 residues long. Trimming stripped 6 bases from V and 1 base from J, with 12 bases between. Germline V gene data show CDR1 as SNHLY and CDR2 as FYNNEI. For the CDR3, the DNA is TGTGCCAGCAGGCGGGGGGCAGATAACTATGGCTACACCTTC. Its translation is CASRRGADNYGYTF.

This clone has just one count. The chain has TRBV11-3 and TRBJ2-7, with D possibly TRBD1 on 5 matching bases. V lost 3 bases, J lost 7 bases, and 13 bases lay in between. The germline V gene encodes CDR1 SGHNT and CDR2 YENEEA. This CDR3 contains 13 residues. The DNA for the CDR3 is TGTGCCAGCAGCTTGGACGCAGGGTGGGAGCAGTACTTC. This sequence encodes CASSLDAGWEQYF.

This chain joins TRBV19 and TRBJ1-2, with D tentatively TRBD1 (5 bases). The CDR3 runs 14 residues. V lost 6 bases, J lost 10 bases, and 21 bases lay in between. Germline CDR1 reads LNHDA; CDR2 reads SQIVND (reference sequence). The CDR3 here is CASRILEGQGFYTF. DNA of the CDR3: TGTGCCAGTAGAATCTTAGAAGGACAAGGATTCTACACCTTC.

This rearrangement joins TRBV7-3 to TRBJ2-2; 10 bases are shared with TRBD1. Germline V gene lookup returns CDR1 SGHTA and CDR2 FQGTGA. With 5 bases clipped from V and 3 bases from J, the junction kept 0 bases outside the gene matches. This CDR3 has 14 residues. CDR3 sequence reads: CASSGQGDTGELFF. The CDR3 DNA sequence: TGTGCCAGCAGCGGACAGGGGGACACCGGGGAGCTGTTTTTT.

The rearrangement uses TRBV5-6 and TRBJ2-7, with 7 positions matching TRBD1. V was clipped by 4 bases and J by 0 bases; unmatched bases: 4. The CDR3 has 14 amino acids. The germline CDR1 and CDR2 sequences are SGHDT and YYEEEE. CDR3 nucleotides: TGTGCCAGCAGCATACGACAGGGCTCCTACGAGCAGTACTTC. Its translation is CASSIRQGSYEQYF.

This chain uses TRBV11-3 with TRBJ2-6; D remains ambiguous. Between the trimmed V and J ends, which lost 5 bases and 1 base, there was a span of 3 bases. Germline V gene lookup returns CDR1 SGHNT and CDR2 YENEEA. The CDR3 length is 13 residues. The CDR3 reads CASSPSGANVLTF. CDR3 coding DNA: TGTGCCAGCAGCCCTTCTGGGGCCAACGTCCTGACTTTC. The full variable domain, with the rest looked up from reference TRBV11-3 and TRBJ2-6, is EAGVVQSPRYKIIEKKQPVAFWCNPISGHNTLYWYLQNLGQGPELLIRYENEEAVDDSQLPKDRFSAERLKGVDSTLKIQPAELGDSAVYLCASSPSGANVLTFGAGSRLTVL.

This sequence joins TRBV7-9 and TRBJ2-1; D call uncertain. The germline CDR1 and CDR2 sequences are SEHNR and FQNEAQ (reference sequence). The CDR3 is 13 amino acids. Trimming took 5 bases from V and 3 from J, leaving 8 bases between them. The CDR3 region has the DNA TGTGCCAGCAGCCCCGCGGACTACAATGAGCAGTTCTTC. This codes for CASSPADYNEQFF.

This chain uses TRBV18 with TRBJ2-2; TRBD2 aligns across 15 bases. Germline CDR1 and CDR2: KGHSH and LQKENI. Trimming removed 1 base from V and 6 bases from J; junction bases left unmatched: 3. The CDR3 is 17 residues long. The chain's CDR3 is CASSPRTSGRASGELFF. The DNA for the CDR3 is TGTGCCAGCTCACCACGGACTAGCGGGAGGGCCTCCGGGGAGCTGTTTTTT.

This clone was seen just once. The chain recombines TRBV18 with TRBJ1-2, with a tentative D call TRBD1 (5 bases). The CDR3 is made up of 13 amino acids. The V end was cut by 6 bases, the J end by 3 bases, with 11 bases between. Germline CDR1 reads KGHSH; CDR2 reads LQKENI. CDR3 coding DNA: TGTGCCAGCTCGTCTATGACAGACTATGGCTACACCTTC. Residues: CASSSMTDYGYTF. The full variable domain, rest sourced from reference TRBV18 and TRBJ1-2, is NAGVMQNPRHLVRRRGQEARLRCSPMKGHSHVYWYRQLPEEGLKFMVYLQKENIIDESGMPKERFSAEFPKEGPSILRIQQVVRGDSAAYFCASSSMTDYGYTFGSGTRLTVV.

This CDR3 is CASSLEAAGGFRNTEAFF. The CDR3 region has the DNA TGTGCCAGCAGCTTAGAGGCGGCAGGGGGCTTTAGGAACACTGAAGCTTTCTTT. J is TRBJ1-1 and V is TRBV7-6; TRBD1 aligns across 8 bases. Germline CDR1 SGHVS, CDR2 FNYEAQ. V trimming: 1 base; J trimming: 1 base; junction bases outside the gene matches: 11. This CDR3 has 18 residues.

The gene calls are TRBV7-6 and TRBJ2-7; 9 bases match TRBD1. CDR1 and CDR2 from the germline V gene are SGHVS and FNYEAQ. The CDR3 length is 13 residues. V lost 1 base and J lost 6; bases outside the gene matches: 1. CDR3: CASSLETGGEQYF. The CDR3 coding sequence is TGTGCCAGCAGCTTAGAGACAGGGGGCGAGCAGTACTTC.

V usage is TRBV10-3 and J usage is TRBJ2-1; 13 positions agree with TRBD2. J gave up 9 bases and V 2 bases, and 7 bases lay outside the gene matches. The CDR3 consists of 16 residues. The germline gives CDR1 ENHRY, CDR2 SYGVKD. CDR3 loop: CAISEGLAGVGSEQFF. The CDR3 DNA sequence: TGTGCCATCAGTGAGGGACTAGCGGGAGTCGGGAGTGAGCAGTTCTTC.

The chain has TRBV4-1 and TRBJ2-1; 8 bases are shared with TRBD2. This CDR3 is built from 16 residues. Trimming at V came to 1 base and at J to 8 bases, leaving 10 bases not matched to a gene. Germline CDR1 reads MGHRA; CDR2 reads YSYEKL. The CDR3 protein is CASSQVRAGALYEQFF. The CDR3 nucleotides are TGCGCCAGCAGCCAAGTAAGAGCGGGAGCCCTCTATGAGCAGTTCTTC.

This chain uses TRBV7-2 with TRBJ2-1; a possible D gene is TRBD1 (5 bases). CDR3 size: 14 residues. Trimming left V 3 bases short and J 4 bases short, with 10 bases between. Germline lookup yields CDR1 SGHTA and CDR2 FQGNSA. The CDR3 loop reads CASSFDSMYNEQFF. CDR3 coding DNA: TGTGCCAGCAGCTTTGACAGCATGTACAATGAGCAGTTCTTC.